The 30 T cell receptor beta chains below all came from one sample that was sequenced in a study of blood T cell repertoires in COVID-19. The table came from immunoSEQ multiplex PCR; TCRdb's copy has only in-frame clones and leaves some out. The sample holds approximately 200,000 clones, roughly 88% seen once. What was sequenced was PBMCs or T cells enriched from blood (not recorded which). These receptors originate from a woman in her 30s who had recovered from COVID-19.

The rearrangement joins TRBV29-1 to TRBJ2-7; TRBD2 aligns across 7 bases. The germline V gene has CDR1 SQVTM and CDR2 ANQGSEA. The J segment lost 1 base and the V segment lost 4 bases, leaving 1 base of the junction unmatched. The CDR3 consists of 12 residues. The CDR3 DNA is TGCAGCGTTGGCGGGGGATCCTACGAGCAGTACTTC. This codes for CSVGGGSYEQYF.

This chain connects TRBV6-5 to TRBJ1-3; possibly TRBD1 for D (5 bases). The germline V and J ends were trimmed by 6 bases and 2 bases, with 11 bases remaining between them. The germline V gene encodes CDR1 MNHEY and CDR2 SVGAGI. The CDR3 is 14 residues long. The CDR3 loop is CASSQPGPGNTIYF. CDR3 coding DNA: TGTGCCAGCAGCCAACCAGGGCCTGGAAACACCATATATTTT.

The chain uses TRBV6-5 and TRBJ2-2; D is uncertain. Between the trimmed V and J ends, which lost 1 base and 5 bases, there was a span of 5 bases. This CDR3 is built from 13 residues. Germline V gene sequence: CDR1 MNHEY, CDR2 SVGAGI. The CDR3 sequence is CASSYLATGELFF. The CDR3 nucleotides are TGTGCCAGCAGTTACTTGGCTACCGGGGAGCTGTTTTTT.

The chain employs TRBV9 and TRBJ1-6; the D is unclear. This CDR3 is built from 14 residues. The V end lost 0 bases, the J end lost 9 bases, and 10 bases lay between the germline ends. Germline-derived CDR1 and CDR2 are SGDLS and YYNGEE. The CDR3 here is CASSVAGWSSPLHF. The CDR3 nucleotides read TGTGCCAGCAGCGTAGCCGGGTGGAGTTCACCCCTCCACTTT.

The CDR3 DNA follows: TGCGCCAGCAGCAAAGATACAGGCGAGCAGTACTTC. Amino acid sequence: CASSKDTGEQYF. The chain employs TRBV5-1 and TRBJ2-7; maybe TRBD1 (5 bases). V shed 4 bases and J shed 6 bases, with 11 bases lying between them. CDR1 and CDR2 (germline): SGHRS, YFSETQ. The CDR3 is made up of 12 amino acids. Full variable domain (missing parts from reference TRBV5-1 and TRBJ2-7): KAGVTQTPRYLIKTRGQQVTLSCSPISGHRSVSWYQQTPGQGLQFLFEYFSETQRNKGNFPGRFSGRQFSNSRSEMNVSTLELGDSALYLCASSKDTGEQYFGPGTRLTVT.

J is TRBJ2-6 and V is TRBV4-1; 7 nucleotides align to TRBD2. Germline V gene data show CDR1 as MGHRA and CDR2 as YSYEKL. Losses at the gene ends were 0 bases for V and 0 bases for J; bases not matched to a gene: 17. The CDR3 length is 22 residues. CDR3 sequence reads: CASSQEGGIAGTSTSGANVLTF. The CDR3 DNA reads TGCGCCAGCAGCCAAGAGGGGGGAATAGCGGGCACGTCCACCTCTGGGGCCAACGTCCTGACTTTC.

V gene TRBV5-4 combines with J gene TRBJ2-3; TRBD2 aligns across 8 bases. Germline V gives CDR1 SGHNT, CDR2 YYREEE (reference sequence). V gave up 7 bases and J gave up 2 bases; unmatched junction bases: 6. This CDR3 region has 14 residues. CDR3 in amino acids: CASFGGVDTDTQYF. As DNA, the CDR3 is TGTGCCAGCTTCGGGGGGGTGGACACAGATACGCAGTATTTT.

The CDR3 region is CASRKGAPNTEAFF. The CDR3 region has the DNA TGTGCCAGTAGGAAAGGGGCACCGAACACTGAAGCTTTCTTT. The chain carries TRBV19 and TRBJ1-1; TRBD1 might be the D (5 bases). The V gene lost 6 bases and the J gene lost 1 base, with 12 bases spanning the gap. The germline gives CDR1 LNHDA, CDR2 SQIVND (reference sequence). The CDR3 is 14 residues long. The variable domain in full, completed from reference TRBV19 and TRBJ1-1, reads DGGITQSPKYLFRKEGQNVTLSCEQNLNHDAMYWYRQDPGQGLRLIYYSQIVNDFQKGDIAEGYSVSREKKESFPLTVTSAQKNPTAFYLCASRKGAPNTEAFFGQGTRLTVV.

This clone was detected only a few times. The V gene is TRBV2, the J gene TRBJ1-2; 7 positions agree with TRBD1. Per germline, CDR1 SNHLY and CDR2 FYNNEI. J gave up 3 bases and V 8 bases, and 6 bases lay outside the gene matches. The CDR3 covers 13 residues. In DNA, the CDR3 is TGTGCCAGCTTGACAGGGACGGACTATGGCTACACCTTC. It yields the protein CASLTGTDYGYTF.

The gene calls are TRBV11-3 and TRBJ2-2, with 7 bases fitting TRBD2. V shed 4 bases, J shed 0 bases, and the junction held 14 bases outside the gene matches. Germline lookup yields CDR1 SGHNT and CDR2 YENEEA. The CDR3 has 19 amino acids. The CDR3 region is CASSSGHGAGEANTGELFF. CDR3 DNA: TGTGCCAGCAGCTCGGGTCATGGCGCGGGAGAAGCGAACACCGGGGAGCTGTTTTTT.

The rearrangement links TRBV7-9 to TRBJ2-7; 8 nucleotides align to TRBD2. Per the germline V gene, CDR1 is SEHNR and CDR2 is FQNEAQ (reference sequence). The CDR3 contains 14 residues. Trimming removed 5 bases from V and 2 bases from J; junction bases left unmatched: 5. CDR3 sequence reads: CASSISGMPYEQYF. The CDR3 coding sequence is TGTGCCAGCAGCATTAGCGGGATGCCCTACGAGCAGTACTTC.

This clone occurred once. The CDR3 spells CAIRKVLAGGQSDNEQFF. The CDR3 bases are TGTGCCATCAGAAAAGTACTAGCGGGAGGGCAAAGTGACAATGAGCAGTTCTTC. The chain is built from TRBV10-3 and TRBJ2-1; TRBD2 matches 13 bases. The CDR3 has 18 amino acids. Trimming took 6 bases from V and 5 from J; bases not matched to a gene: 13. Looked up from germline, CDR1 is ENHRY and CDR2 is SYGVKD.

The V call is TRBV20-1, the J call TRBJ1-3; D uncertain. The CDR3 is 11 amino acids. Germline CDR1 reads DFQATT; CDR2 reads SNEGSKA (reference sequence). The CDR3 loop is CTVPSGNTIYF. In nucleotides, the CDR3 is TGCACCGTTCCCTCTGGAAACACCATATATTTT.

In this sample, this clone turned up a few times. V usage is TRBV24-1 and J usage is TRBJ2-1; TRBD1 might be the D (5 bases). Per germline, CDR1 KGHDR and CDR2 SFDVKD. The CDR3 has 15 amino acids. V was clipped by 5 bases and J by 0 bases, with 10 bases between them. CDR3 loop: CATSGYRSSYNEQFF. CDR3 in DNA: TGTGCCACCAGTGGATACAGGAGCTCCTACAATGAGCAGTTCTTC.

The chain carries TRBV7-9 and TRBJ1-1; D uncertain. CDR3 length: 12 amino acids. With 2 bases removed from V and 10 bases from J, the gap between germline ends came to 11 bases. The germline V gene has CDR1 SEHNR and CDR2 FQNEAQ (reference sequence). The CDR3 protein is CASSLHSSGAFF. The CDR3 DNA sequence: TGTGCCAGCAGCTTACATTCGTCGGGAGCTTTCTTT.

About this clone: A read error may account for a junction end that differs from germline. V usage is TRBV18 and J usage is TRBJ2-6, with D perhaps TRBD2 (5 bases). The CDR3 covers 18 residues. Germline V gives CDR1 KGHSH, CDR2 LQKENI. The CDR3 is CASSPLGEGRTGANVLTF. CDR3 nucleotide sequence: TGTGCCAGCTCCCCACTCGGCGAGGGTAGGACTGGGGCCAACGTCCTGACTTTC.

This chain uses TRBV29-1 with TRBJ2-3; TRBD2 matches 7 bases. The germline CDR1 and CDR2 sequences are SQVTM and ANQGSEA. The J segment lost 1 base and the V segment lost 3 bases, leaving 7 bases of the junction unmatched. The CDR3 contains 15 residues. CDR3 amino acids: CSVERESVGTDTQYF. CDR3 DNA sequence: TGCAGCGTTGAGCGGGAGTCGGTCGGCACAGATACGCAGTATTTT.

This clone was observed a single time. V usage is TRBV19 and J usage is TRBJ2-1; perhaps TRBD2 as D (6 bases). The CDR3 has 18 residues. Trimming cost V 4 bases and J 8 bases, with 27 bases left between them. Per germline, CDR1 LNHDA and CDR2 SQIVND (reference sequence). This CDR3 is CASSTTAASERSMHEQFF. CDR3 DNA: TGTGCCAGTAGTACGACCGCGGCTAGCGAAAGAAGTATGCATGAGCAGTTCTTC.

This sequence joins TRBV13 and TRBJ2-7; 7 bases match TRBD1. V was pared by 5 bases and J by 3 bases, with 13 bases of the junction left unmatched. The CDR3 has 16 residues. CDR1 is PRHDT and CDR2 is FYEKMQ in the germline V gene (reference sequence). CDR3 loop: CASSPSGQEANYEQYF. CDR3 in DNA: TGTGCCAGCAGCCCGAGCGGACAGGAGGCCAACTACGAGCAGTACTTC.

J is TRBJ2-7 and V is TRBV16; D uncertain. V was shortened by 3 bases and J by 6 bases, with 9 bases between the two germline ends. CDR3 length: 12 amino acids. Germline V lookup: CDR1 KGHSY, CDR2 FQNENV. The CDR3: CASSQPGGEQYF. CDR3 coding DNA: TGTGCCAGCAGCCAGCCCGGTGGCGAGCAGTACTTC.

The chain uses TRBV18 and TRBJ1-2; 7 nucleotides agree with TRBD1. In germline, CDR1 is KGHSH, CDR2 LQKENI. V shed 4 bases and J 6 bases; nucleotides not matched to a gene: 14. The CDR3 contains 16 residues. CDR3 nucleotide sequence: TGTGCCAGCTCACTCTCCGCGGTTAGGGGGCGCGATGGCTACACCTTC. Protein: CASSLSAVRGRDGYTF.

The chain couples TRBV28 to TRBJ2-7, with D perhaps matching TRBD1 (6 bases). CDR3 length equals 13 residues. Germline values: CDR1 MDHEN, CDR2 SYDVKM. V was cut by 4 bases and J by 2 bases, with 9 bases left in between. CDR3 sequence reads: CASSWDTPYEQYF. The CDR3 nucleotides are TGTGCCAGCAGTTGGGACACCCCCTACGAGCAGTACTTC.

The chain links TRBV6-6 to TRBJ2-2; TRBD2 matches 11 bases. The germline V gene has CDR1 MNHNY and CDR2 SVGAGI (reference sequence). V lost 4 bases and J lost 4; bases outside the gene matches: 5. The CDR3 spans 16 residues. Here the CDR3 reads CASSFSGRAGTGELFF. DNA of the CDR3: TGTGCCAGCAGTTTTAGCGGGAGGGCGGGCACCGGGGAGCTGTTTTTT.

The chain carries TRBV27 and TRBJ2-7; no firm D call. Trimming took off 5 bases at V and 0 bases at J, with 5 bases between the two ends. There are 12 residues in the CDR3. Germline values: CDR1 MNHEY, CDR2 SMNVEV (reference sequence). This CDR3 is CASSLSSYEQYF. The CDR3 DNA is TGTGCCAGCAGTCTGAGCTCCTACGAGCAGTACTTC.

This clone was observed a single time. The chain links TRBV18 to TRBJ1-1, with unresolved D. CDR1 and CDR2 (germline): KGHSH, LQKENI. V lost 2 bases, J lost 11 bases, and 12 bases lay in between. The CDR3 contains 12 residues. The CDR3 sequence: CASSPNRVDAFF. The CDR3 coding sequence is TGTGCCAGCTCACCAAACCGGGTTGACGCTTTCTTT.

J is TRBJ1-2 and V is TRBV5-1; 8 bases are a match to TRBD1. The trim removed 1 base at V and 5 bases at J, leaving 4 bases unmatched. Germline CDR1 is SGHRS and CDR2 is YFSETQ. This CDR3 is 14 amino acids long. CDR3 DNA sequence: TGCGCCAGCAGCTTGAGTGGACAGGGATATGGCTACACCTTC. Translated: CASSLSGQGYGYTF.

This chain joins TRBV27 and TRBJ1-6; D ambiguous. Germline V CDR1 and CDR2: MNHEY, SMNVEV (reference sequence). Trimming left V 8 bases short and J 1 base short, with 6 bases between. This CDR3 has 13 residues. The CDR3: CASQQSYNSPLHF. The CDR3, as DNA: TGTGCCAGCCAACAGTCCTATAATTCACCCCTCCACTTT.

In its sample, this clone was seen a few times. The gene calls are TRBV3-1 (or the pseudogene TRBV3-2) and TRBJ1-6; the match to TRBD1 covers 7 bases. The CDR3 has 14 residues. CDR1 LGHDT and CDR2 YNNKEL come from the germline V gene (reference sequence). With 5 bases clipped from V and 11 bases from J, the junction kept 9 bases outside the gene matches. This CDR3 reads CASSIKGAGTPLHF. The DNA for the CDR3 is TGTGCCAGCAGCATAAAGGGGGCGGGAACACCCCTCCACTTT.

V gene TRBV1 combines with J gene TRBJ2-1; TRBD2, the D gene given by the table, was not confirmed from the DNA. TRBV1 is deemed a pseudogene. CDR3 length: 17 amino acids. The CDR3 sequence: CTSSQPGPGLAKNEQFF. In nucleotides, the CDR3 is TGCACCAGCAGCCAACCTGGGCCGGGACTAGCGAAGAATGAGCAGTTCTTC.

To note about this clone: This same CDR3 is encoded by further DNA sequences in the sample. V usage is TRBV15 and J usage is TRBJ1-2; D gene ambiguous. The V end lost 0 bases, the J end lost 8 bases, and 7 bases lay between the germline ends. CDR3 length equals 12 residues. Looked up from germline, CDR1 is LNHNV and CDR2 is YYDKDF (reference sequence). The CDR3 region has the DNA TGTGCCACCAGCAGAGAGGCTCTCGGCTACACCTTC. This gives the protein CATSREALGYTF.